The 8 T cell receptor beta chains presented below share a single source sample, sequenced in a study of shared clonotypes between healthy human individuals. Repertoires were generated with immunoSEQ multiplex PCR, while TCRdb's copy carries only in-frame clones and drops some. Of about 520,000 clones listed, about 96% are singletons. Sequencing input: naive CD4+ T cells sorted from blood. Subset given: CD45RA+ positively selected. The receptors derive from a woman aged 30 to 39 in good health.

The chain joins TRBV4-2 to TRBJ1-5; tentative D call: TRBD1 (6 bases). The germline V gene encodes CDR1 LGHNA and CDR2 YNFKEQ. The CDR3 is 17 residues long. V lost 0 bases and J 0 bases, leaving 12 bases between the germline ends. In DNA form, the CDR3 reads TGTGCCAGCAGCCAAGATCAGCGGGGGCTTAGCAATCAGCCCCAGCATTTT. Protein sequence: CASSQDQRGLSNQPQHF.

CDR3 nucleotide sequence: TGTGCCATCAGTGGCGAAAGAGGACGTATTTACTTC. This translates into CAISGERGRIYF. The gene calls are TRBV10-3 and TRBJ2-4; no clear D. The CDR3 totals 12 residues. CDR1 and CDR2 from the germline V gene are ENHRY and SYGVKD. V gave up 4 bases and J gave up 16 bases, with 17 bases separating them.

The rearrangement joins TRBV6-1 to TRBJ2-7; 12 bases align to TRBD1. CDR1 is MNHNS and CDR2 is SASEGT in the germline V gene. V gave up 5 bases and J gave up 6 bases; unmatched junction bases: 5. The CDR3 consists of 14 residues. The DNA for the CDR3 is TGTGCCAGCAGTCTCCGGGACAGGGGGCGCGAGCAGTACTTC. Translation: CASSLRDRGREQYF.

J is TRBJ2-6 and V is TRBV6-6; D possibly uses TRBD1 or TRBD2 (6 bases each). The germline CDR1 and CDR2 sequences are MNHNY and SVGAGI (reference sequence). The V end lost 7 bases, the J end lost 1 base, and 14 bases lay between the germline ends. The length of the CDR3 is 16 residues. The CDR3 protein is CASMEGGHSGANVLTF. The DNA of the CDR3 is TGTGCCAGCATGGAGGGGGGCCATTCTGGGGCCAACGTCCTGACTTTC.

As regards this clone: The sample holds other DNA sequences that translate to the same CDR3. V is TRBV7-3 and J is TRBJ2-1; 11 nucleotides line up with TRBD2. Germline CDR1 and CDR2: SGHTA and FQGTGA. This CDR3 has 15 residues. J was trimmed by 4 bases and V by 4 bases; bases with no gene match: 3. CDR3 DNA sequence: TGTGCCAGCAGCTCAACTAGCGGGAGTTACAATGAGCAGTTCTTC. Amino acid sequence: CASSSTSGSYNEQFF.

On this clone: One junction end does not reproduce the germline sequence, and a read error may be involved. This chain links TRBV14 with TRBJ2-3, with D perhaps being TRBD1 or TRBD2 (6 bases each). The CDR3 contains 14 residues. Germline CDR1 and CDR2: SGHDN and FVKESK. As DNA, the CDR3 is TGTGCCAGCACCCAACAGGGACTGGGAGATACGCAGTATTTT. Translation gives CASTQQGLGDTQYF.

The gene calls are TRBV28 and TRBJ2-7, with 9 bases that match TRBD2. The length of the CDR3 is 15 residues. Unmatched junction bases numbered 4, after V lost 2 bases and J lost 2 bases. Germline V lookup: CDR1 MDHEN, CDR2 SYDVKM. CDR3 region: CASSLVLAGPYEQYF. CDR3 nucleotides: TGTGCCAGCAGTTTAGTTCTAGCGGGACCCTACGAGCAGTACTTC.

This clone was seen just once. The CDR3 DNA reads TGTGCCAGCAGTTACTGGGACGAGCAGTACTTC. Amino acids: CASSYWDEQYF. The V and J genes are TRBV6-6 and TRBJ2-7; D is unresolved. V was cut by 1 base and J by 5 bases, with 3 bases left in between. Germline V lookup: CDR1 MNHNY, CDR2 SVGAGI (reference sequence). The CDR3 runs 11 residues.